The clone carrying this TCR beta chain was detected only once. As originally analysed: Amplification of reference gene primers provided the estimated nucleated cell counts. Sequencing was performed with immunoSEQ multiplex PCR; in TCRdb, only in-frame clones are kept and a portion is missing. That table furnishes V, J and clone size, whereas the DNA furnished D and trimming. The table shows some 400,000 clones, with over 75% occurring only once. This sample stems from a study of blood T cell repertoires in COVID-19. The overall study: The origin of the acute and convalescent COVID-19 samples was the United States, Italy and Spain. PBMCs, B-cell-depleted T cells, or T cells were the source of the cDNA or gDNA that made up the material.

Among Cohort 3 donors, those recovered had two negative PCRs, clearance, or symptom resolution. The CDR3 runs to 14 residues. The germline CDR1 and CDR2 sequences are LNHDA and SQIVND (reference sequence). V lost 0 bases, J lost 6 bases, and 9 bases lay in between. The sequence came from a man aged 25-45 years who had recovered from COVID-19. The sequenced sample consisted of PBMCs or T cells enriched from blood (not recorded which). The V gene is TRBV19, the J gene TRBJ1-5; D uncertain. DNA of the CDR3: TGTGCCAGTAGTATAGATCAGGATGTTCAGCCCCAGCATTTT. Protein product: CASSIDQDVQPQHF.